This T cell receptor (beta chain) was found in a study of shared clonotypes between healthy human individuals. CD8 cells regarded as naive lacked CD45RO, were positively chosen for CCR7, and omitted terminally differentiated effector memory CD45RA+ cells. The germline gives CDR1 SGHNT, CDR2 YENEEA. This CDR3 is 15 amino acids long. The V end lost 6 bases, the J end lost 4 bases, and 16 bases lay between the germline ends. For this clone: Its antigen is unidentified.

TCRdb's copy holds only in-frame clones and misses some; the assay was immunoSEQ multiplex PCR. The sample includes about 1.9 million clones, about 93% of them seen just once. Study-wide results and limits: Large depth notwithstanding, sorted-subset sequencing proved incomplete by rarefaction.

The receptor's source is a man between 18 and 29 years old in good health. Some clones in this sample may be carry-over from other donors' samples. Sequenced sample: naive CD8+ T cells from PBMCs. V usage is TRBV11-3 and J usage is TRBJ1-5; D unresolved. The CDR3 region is CASSQMRGRNQPQHF. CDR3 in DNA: TGTGCCAGCAGTCAAATGCGGGGTCGGAATCAGCCCCAGCATTTT. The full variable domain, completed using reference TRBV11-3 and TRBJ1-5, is EAGVVQSPRYKIIEKKQPVAFWCNPISGHNTLYWYLQNLGQGPELLIRYENEEAVDDSQLPKDRFSAERLKGVDSTLKIQPAELGDSAVYLCASSQMRGRNQPQHFGDGTRLSIL.